The subject of this entry is one T cell receptor beta chain. This receptor's antigen is unknown. No much larger clonotype is one base removed from it; base qualities were not supplied. CDR1 and CDR2 are drawn from the germline V gene: MNHEY, SVGAGI. The junction carries 16 bases between V and J, which are trimmed by 6 bases and 5 bases respectively. The CDR3, cysteine through phenylalanine, is 15 amino acids long. Kept here is only the CDR3 DNA, which spans 45 bases and is read in frame from base 1. The library was made by the immunoSEQ multiplex PCR assay. The multiplex PCR relied on a mix of 60 forward primers for TCR Vbeta segments and 13 reverse primers for TCR Jbeta segments. The CDR3 region of rearranged TCR beta genes was amplified from genomic DNA by a multiplex PCR assay. Amplified TCR beta libraries were sequenced as 87-base-pair reads on the Illumina HiSeq System. In the source study's methods: A later analysis counted approximately 84 million unique TCR beta chains across the 666 repertoires, and 9 million to 14 million of these chains were shared by at least two donors. To remove PCR and sequencing errors, raw reads were error-corrected and collapsed into unique sequences using a nearest-neighbor algorithm that merged closely related sequences. Alignment of CDR3 sequences to IMGT reference sequences was used to assign V, D and J gene segments. For a sequence to be retained, at least a six-nucleotide match to both a V gene segment and a J gene segment was required. A rearrangement counted as productive if the CDR3 had no stop codons and remained in frame with V and J, and every other rearrangement counted as non-productive. CDR3 was defined according to IMGT convention as the region running from the second conserved V-encoded cysteine to the conserved J-encoded phenylalanine. In an earlier analysis of around 640 of the donors, sequences lacking an unambiguous match to a single V gene segment were excluded. In an earlier analysis of several hundred of the donors, V segments were called functional above 56.7% productive rearrangements and were called segregating when the between-donor standard deviation exceeded 5%. A statistical classification framework was built for diagnosing cytomegalovirus status from the catalog of TCR beta chain sequences. In a later analysis, TCR nucleotide sequences were compared against IMGT/GENE-DB human TR gene sequences so that V and J genes could be assigned. In a later analysis, CDR3 sequences and most-parsimonious VDJ recombination scenarios were assigned using the TCRdist pipeline. In a later analysis, every TCR beta chain was defined by the combination of its CDR3 amino acid sequence and its V-gene family, and reads without a unique V-gene family were dropped. To address suspected cross-contamination and a sequencing artifact, a later analysis removed over 500 highly shared, low-generation-probability nucleotide sequences. In a later analysis, a clonal expansion index was calculated for each public chain from normalized within-repertoire ranks of inferred template counts. A later analysis computed generation probabilities with a VDJ recombination model fitted to out-of-frame rearrangements, and checked the results against IGoR. Hypergeometric tests were used in a later analysis to score TCR-TCR, TCR-HLA and TCR-CMV co-occurrence, with a repertoire-size bias correction applied to the TCR pairs. False discovery rates were estimated in a later analysis by permuting HLA or CMV assignments 20 times. In a later analysis, co-occurring TCRs were grouped using DBSCAN, and TCRdist sequence similarity was added for clustering within HLA-allele-positive subsets. For co-occurrence clustering, repertoires with fewer than 30,000 or more than 120,000 public chains were excluded, along with 4 to 6 repertoires with anomalous nucleotide sharing. What TCRdb holds here is the immuneACCESS table cut down to in-frame rearrangements. Part of the clones is not present; checked against another copy, under half of the missing clones reflect an unresolved V gene, and the others are unexplained. V and J calls plus clone size are reproduced from that table; the DNA served to infer D and trimming. For this sample the table gives about 130,000 clones, of which approximately 78% were detected only once. Jointly, the top ten make up about 3% of the sample.

These data originate in a study of cytomegalovirus exposure and HLA in healthy donors (dated by TCRdb to the late 2010s). About the full investigation: An earlier analysis of approximately 640 of the donors reported about 250 Gb of sequence data and around 120 million unique TCR beta sequences from about 179 million T cells. An early release that covered approximately 600 HLA-typed donors contained about 290 gigabases of sequencing data and 65 million to 100 million unique TCR sequences. Of the roughly 400 genotyped donors, less than 90% were placed in the genetic ancestry cluster associated with self-reported Caucasian donors. The study aimed to test whether signatures of past pathogen exposure could be identified by cataloging public T cell receptors. Using immunosequencing, the study profiled T cell repertoires from about 650 subjects and related those repertoires to cytomegalovirus serostatus. A separate validation cohort of more than 100 different subjects was used in addition to the 666-subject first cohort. The study combined high-throughput TCR immunosequencing, statistical association of individual TCRs with disease status, and machine learning to predict cytomegalovirus infection status. In a later analysis, previously published TCR beta repertoires from hundreds of donors were re-analyzed and high-resolution HLA genotyping was added so that TCR occurrence patterns could be studied. Rather than using new phenotypic data, the later analysis identified candidate immune exposures from TCR beta sequences and from how often those sequences occurred across donors. In an earlier analysis of around 540 of the donors, high-throughput TCR beta sequencing was used to judge whether each TCR beta V gene segment behaved as functional or pseudogenic. Alongside the repertoire data, information on donor age, sex, ethnicity and CMV serostatus was compiled. A later genetic analysis used genome-wide SNP genotypes for about 60% of the 666 donors, treating that subset as a discovery cohort. All discovery cohort repertoires had been generated on a single sequencing platform. HLA typing covered class I and class II loci at four-digit resolution. Typing coverage differed by locus: A, B, C, DRB1 and DQB1 were typed in roughly 620-640 donors, DQA1 in 522, DPA1 in around 580, and DPB1 in 450 to 480. Four or five DR-DQ haplotypes were treated as single units for association and clustering because of strong linkage in the cohort. On average, 235,054 unique TCR beta nucleotide sequences were sequenced per donor among some 430 genotyped donors of the cohort, with roughly 19% of those sequences being non-productive.

General findings and caveats noted by the study authors: It was suggested by the authors that the approach could potentially be generalized to other disease states and immunological phenotypes. A few of the identified cytomegalovirus-associated TCR beta chains were confirmed in vitro to be specific for cytomegalovirus antigens. An association between a missense DCLRE1C variant and V-gene and J-gene trimming of TCR beta chains was found in a later genetic analysis and replicated in an independent cohort. Linkage disequilibrium might explain the correlated functional status among segregating V segments, but an unknown experimental factor could not be ruled out. The sequencing pipeline was judged likely to have produced a cluster of highly shared sequence variants as a technical artifact. A further reported finding was that TCR beta sequences accurately predicted the HLA-A and HLA-B alleles for most subjects in the first cohort. Roughly 15 rarely observed V segments, including chromosome 9 orphons, were excluded from the earlier analysis of about 500 of the donors because counts were too low. Most CMV-associated TCR beta chains appeared to be HLA-restricted in a later analysis, and the HLA associations seemed to be driven largely by CMV exposure. Because the 87-base-pair reads could not distinguish some IMGT-functional V segments, including TRBV6-2 and TRBV6-3, those segments were excluded. A later genetic analysis reported fewer N-insertions in productive TCRs among donors in an Asian-associated ancestry cluster than the roughly 640-donor mean. A total of fewer than 200 TCR beta chains were listed by the study as associated with cytomegalovirus. This cohort had only TCR beta chains sequenced, and the lack of alpha or paired-chain data limited which features could be detected. Several of the top co-occurrence clusters appeared to be linked to parvovirus B19, influenza, CMV and Epstein-Barr virus, according to a later analysis. Assigning TCR associations to individual alleles was difficult when HLA alleles, especially DR and DQ, strongly co-occurred. Because HLA typing was missing for some donors at each locus, association tests included only the typed subset. An earlier analysis of around 540 of the donors showed that most TCR beta V segments appeared in productive rearrangements either about 90% or about 30% of the time, which broadly matched IMGT annotations. The only immune exposure information available for the cohort was CMV serostatus. A later analysis associated 15,000 to 20,000 TCR beta sequences with specific HLA alleles at a false discovery rate of 0.05. Across donors, most TCR sequences were observed very rarely, whereas some public TCRs were present in many individuals. A later analysis found that TCR association rates varied across HLA loci, with DRB1 alleles showing the most associated TCRs and HLA-C alleles the fewest. In both the original and validation cohorts, the classifier was reported to diagnose cytomegalovirus status with high specificity and sensitivity. The presence/absence analyses assumed that sequencing depth was roughly uniform across donors, and that assumption may not be true. Compared with equally common non-associated chains, HLA-associated TCR beta chains in a later analysis were more clonally expanded and had lower generation probabilities.

In total, approximately 610 healthy bone marrow donors made up the cohort. All cohort members were sampled while nominally healthy, although unrecorded immune exposures were likely present. Of the approximately 700 cohort members, some 270 had positive CMV serostatus and roughly 350 had negative CMV serostatus, and CMV serostatus was not recorded for the donor. A peripheral blood sample was collected from each donor, and TCR beta sequencing was performed on peripheral blood mononuclear cells. The Qiagen DNeasy Blood Extraction Kit was used to extract genomic DNA from the blood cell samples. The rearrangement combines TRBV6-5 with TRBJ2-2, and perhaps TRBD1 as D gene, on 6 matching bases. The TCR was taken from a human donor in good health. Sequencing used PBMCs. Here is the DNA: TGTGCCAGCAGCAAACAGGGTTTATGGACCGGGGAGCTGTTTTTT. Translated, it gives CASSKQGLWTGELFF.